This T cell receptor (beta chain) appears in the sequencing data of a study of Ad26.COV2.S vaccination and SARS-CoV-2 variants. This clone has a handful of counts. The antigen remains undetermined. Points from the study as a whole: Substantial post-vaccination breadth of spike-specific CD8+ and CD4+ T cell responses was reported. Vaccine recipients and placebo recipients showed similar non-spike TCR breadth.

V was cut by 6 bases and J by 10 bases, with 13 bases left in between. CDR3 length: 13 residues. The germline CDR1 and CDR2 sequences are MNHEY and SMNVEV (reference sequence). Some clones are missing from TCRdb's copy, which holds only in-frame ones; the method was immunoSEQ multiplex PCR. The sample includes 450,000 to 550,000 clones, roughly nine tenths seen only once; the top ten take about 2.7%. The treatment is: about 20 received Ad26.COV2.S at low or high dose, single or two shots; a few received placebo; per-sample allocation not given. Day 63 after the first vaccine or placebo injection was the time point for sampling.

This chain connects TRBV27 to TRBJ1-6; weak D call: TRBD1 (5 bases). The sample here was peripheral blood, taken in a trial of Ad26.COV2.S vaccine versus placebo. The clonotype comes from a person between 18 and 65 years old who received the Ad26.COV2.S COVID-19 vaccine or a placebo. CDR3 sequence: CASRPRVGSPLHF. The CDR3 coding sequence is TGTGCCAGCAGACCCAGGGTGGGCTCACCCCTCCACTTT.